One T cell receptor (beta chain) is described in this entry. Sequencing was performed with immunoSEQ multiplex PCR; in TCRdb, only in-frame clones are kept and a portion is missing. This sample has 350,000 to 550,000 clones, with roughly 89% found just once. This specimen belongs to a study of blood T cell repertoires in COVID-19. V lost 6 bases to trimming and J lost 5 bases, with 12 bases between them. The germline V gene has CDR1 KGHDR and CDR2 SFDVKD. CDR3 length equals 14 residues. The chain recombines TRBV24-1 with TRBJ2-2; the D gene is possibly TRBD1 (5 bases). The receptor's source is a woman aged 25-40 years with acute or convalescent COVID-19. What was sequenced was peripheral blood. The CDR3 is CATSRQGKTGELFF. In DNA form, the CDR3 reads TGTGCCACCAGTCGGCAGGGTAAAACCGGGGAGCTGTTTTTT.